The 27 T cell receptor beta chains below all came from one sample that was sequenced in a study of blood T cells in healthy people across ages. PCR was performed a second time for roughly 7 to 11 cycles using a sample-barcoded 5' primer and a J-beta primer mix. TCRdb recomputed calls from the 5' RACE reads with MiXCR, one row per CDR3 protein. The profile shows hundreds of thousands of distinct CDR3 sequences, roughly 44% of them singletons. The sequencing sample was made of blood. These receptors were collected from a man in his 60s in good health.

The CDR3 DNA reads as TGTGCCAGCAGCACTGCAGGGTTAGATGGCTACACCTTC. Translation: CASSTAGLDGYTF. This chain joins TRBV7-2 and TRBJ1-2; TRBD1 is a possible D gene (5 bases). The V and J ends lost 5 bases and 6 bases respectively, with 13 bases between them. This CDR3 spans 13 amino acids. Germline V lookup: CDR1 SGHTA, CDR2 FQGNSA. Using reference TRBV7-2 and TRBJ1-2 for the parts outside the CDR3, the full variable domain is GAGVSQSPSNKVTEKGKDVELRCDPISGHTALYWYRQSLGQGLEFLIYFQGNSAPDKSGLPSDRFSAERTGGSVSTLTIQRTQQEDSAVYLCASSTAGLDGYTFGSGTRLTVV.

The chain has TRBV29-1 and TRBJ1-5; D uncertain. Trimming shortened V by 6 bases and J by 0 bases, and 6 bases separated the two germline ends. Germline loops: CDR1 SQVTM, CDR2 ANQGSEA. This CDR3 region has 12 residues. The CDR3 reads CSVSDSNQPQHF. As DNA, the CDR3 is TGCAGCGTCTCTGATAGCAATCAGCCCCAGCATTTT.

The CDR3 here is CASSQDAGRHGYTF. The CDR3, as DNA: TGCGCCAGCAGCCAAGATGCGGGGCGCCATGGCTACACCTTC. This chain joins TRBV4-3 and TRBJ1-2, with D perhaps matching TRBD1 (5 bases). The V end was cut by 0 bases, the J end by 6 bases, with 11 bases between. CDR3 length: 14 residues. Germline V lookup: CDR1 LGHNA, CDR2 YSLEER.

This clonotype was seen once. This may stem from a read error, because a much larger clone lies one nucleotide away. This CDR3 is CSAKALARYTQYF. The CDR3 DNA sequence: TGCAGTGCTAAAGCACTCGCCCGTTATACGCAGTATTTT. The V and J genes are TRBV20-1 and TRBJ2-3; D gene uncertain. CDR1 and CDR2 from the germline V gene are DFQATT and SNEGSKA (reference sequence). This CDR3 spans 13 amino acids. V lost 4 bases, J lost 7 bases, and 15 bases lay in between.

The rearrangement joins TRBV10-1 to TRBJ1-1; D ambiguous. Germline-derived CDR1 and CDR2 are WNHNN and SYGVQD (reference sequence). The CDR3 consists of 13 residues. Trimming removed 6 bases from V and 0 bases from J, with 8 bases in between. CDR3 nucleotide sequence: TGCGCCAGCAGAAAAAATATGAACACTGAAGCTTTCTTT. It translates to CASRKNMNTEAFF.

The rearrangement uses TRBV20-1 and TRBJ1-4; D unresolved. CDR1 is DFQATT, CDR2 SNEGSKA, per germline (reference sequence). This CDR3 spans 13 amino acids. Trimming removed 5 bases from V and 6 bases from J, with 13 bases in between. The CDR3 reads CSAPTFGDEKLFF. The CDR3, as DNA: TGCAGTGCTCCTACATTTGGGGATGAAAAACTGTTTTTT.

This clonotype was seen at least ten times. This rearrangement joins TRBV12-3 or TRBV12-4 to TRBJ2-1, with D perhaps TRBD1 (5 bases). Trimming removed 2 bases at V and 2 bases at J, with 13 bases between. There are 16 residues in the CDR3. The CDR3 spells CASSLRAGIPYNEQFF. CDR3 DNA sequence: TGTGCCAGCAGTTTAAGGGCAGGGATCCCCTACAATGAGCAGTTCTTC.

The chain combines TRBV3-1 with TRBJ2-1; TRBD2 aligns across 8 bases. Germline values: CDR1 LGHDT, CDR2 YNNKEL (reference sequence). The CDR3 is 15 residues long. V lost 3 bases to trimming and J lost 10 bases; unmatched junction nucleotides: 11. The CDR3 is CASSQKRAGAWEQFF. In DNA form, the CDR3 reads TGTGCCAGCAGCCAGAAACGAGCGGGGGCCTGGGAGCAGTTCTTC.

V and J are TRBV5-6 and TRBJ2-3, with TRBD2 matching 7 bases. The CDR3 contains 15 residues. Germline V gives CDR1 SGHDT, CDR2 YYEEEE. Unmatched junction bases numbered 8, after V lost 4 bases and J lost 3 bases. The CDR3 here is CASSPRDYRTDTQYF. DNA for the CDR3: TGTGCCAGCAGCCCCCGGGACTACCGTACAGATACGCAGTATTTT.

This clonotype has at least ten counts. This chain uses TRBV7-8 with TRBJ1-4; tentative D call: TRBD1 (6 bases). Looked up from germline, CDR1 is SGHVS and CDR2 is FQNEAQ. The CDR3 has 15 amino acids. V lost 7 bases and J lost 6, with 18 bases in between. Here the CDR3 DNA reads TGTGCCAGCACCGAAACTCCGGACAGCTATGAAAAACTGTTTTTT. Its translation: CASTETPDSYEKLFF. The whole variable domain, remainder taken from reference TRBV7-8 and TRBJ1-4, is GAGVSQSPRYKVAKRGQDVALRCDPISGHVSLFWYQQALGQGPEFLTYFQNEAQLDKSGLPSDRFFAERPEGSVSTLKIQRTQQEDSAVYLCASTETPDSYEKLFFGSGTQLSVL.

The rearrangement links TRBV3-1 to TRBJ1-2; 9 nucleotides match TRBD1. The germline V gene encodes CDR1 LGHDT and CDR2 YNNKEL (reference sequence). The junction had 6 bases not matched to a gene; V was cut back by 4 bases and J by 9 bases. This CDR3 spans 13 amino acids. The CDR3, as DNA: TGTGCCAGCAGCCCCGGGACAGGGAGTCGCTACACCTTC. It translates to CASSPGTGSRYTF.

This clonotype showed up just a few times. V is TRBV5-5 and J is TRBJ2-1, with D unresolved. Germline CDR1 SGHKS, CDR2 YYEKEE (reference sequence). This CDR3 comprises 15 residues. V lost 1 base and J lost 5, with 13 bases in between. CDR3 in DNA: TGTGCCAGCAGCTTGACGGACCGCTTTCACAATGAGCAGTTCTTC. Translation: CASSLTDRFHNEQFF. Variable domain in full (rest from reference TRBV5-5 and TRBJ2-1): DAGVTQSPTHLIKTRGQQVTLRCSPISGHKSVSWYQQVLGQGPQFIFQYYEKEERGRGNFPDRFSARQFPNYSSELNVNALLLGDSALYLCASSLTDRFHNEQFFGPGTRLTVL.

A few counts support this clonotype. This sequence joins TRBV7-9 and TRBJ2-5; D gene unclear. Trimming removed 4 bases at V and 1 base at J, with 7 bases between. From germline, CDR1 is SEHNR and CDR2 FQNEAQ (reference sequence). The CDR3 runs 13 residues. Here the CDR3 reads CASSSPLQETQYF. The CDR3 DNA is TGTGCCAGCAGCTCCCCACTCCAAGAGACCCAGTACTTC.

This clonotype turned up a few times. The CDR3 DNA follows: TGTGCCACCAGCAGAGATCTGGCGGGGGGACTCAATGAGCAGTTCTTC. It is translated as CATSRDLAGGLNEQFF. The J gene is TRBJ2-1, the V gene TRBV15; 8 nucleotides agree with TRBD2. There are 16 residues in the CDR3. V trimming: 0 bases; J trimming: 6 bases; junction bases outside the gene matches: 7. CDR1 LNHNV and CDR2 YYDKDF come from the germline V gene (reference sequence).

The rearrangement uses TRBV6-6 and TRBJ2-2, with D hard to call. Germline assignment: CDR1 MNHNY and CDR2 SVGAGI (reference sequence). V shed 5 bases and J shed 0 bases, with 10 bases lying between them. The CDR3 is 15 residues long. In nucleotides, the CDR3 is TGTGCCAGCAGTCTCCTAAGCGCGAACACCGGGGAGCTGTTTTTT. Translating gives CASSLLSANTGELFF.

Many counts were recorded for this clonotype. The chain recombines TRBV5-5 with TRBJ1-2, with D maybe TRBD1 (6 bases). CDR1 and CDR2 (germline): SGHKS, YYEKEE (reference sequence). CDR3 length: 13 amino acids. The V gene lost 5 bases and the J gene lost 2 bases, with 10 bases spanning the gap. The CDR3 reads CASSFTGNYGYTF. The CDR3 DNA is TGTGCCAGCAGTTTTACAGGGAACTATGGCTACACCTTC.

This clonotype has a handful of counts. The rearrangement joins TRBV29-1 to TRBJ1-2; maybe TRBD1 (5 bases). Trimming left V 3 bases short and J 4 bases short, with 18 bases between. Looked up from germline, CDR1 is SQVTM and CDR2 is ANQGSEA. The CDR3 length is 15 residues. For the CDR3, the DNA is TGCAGCGTTGATCCCCGGGAGGGGCCTGTCTATGGCTACACCTTC. It is translated as CSVDPREGPVYGYTF.

The rearrangement joins TRBV29-1 to TRBJ2-1, with D hard to call. CDR3 length: 13 residues. V lost 3 bases and J 4 bases, leaving 10 bases between the germline ends. Germline CDR1 reads SQVTM; CDR2 reads ANQGSEA. In DNA form, the CDR3 reads TGCAGCGTTGATGGCGACACTTACAATGAGCAGTTCTTC. It yields the protein CSVDGDTYNEQFF.

Only a few counts were recorded for this clonotype. J is TRBJ1-1 and V is TRBV10-3, with D perhaps matching TRBD1 (5 bases). The V end lost 4 bases, the J end lost 2 bases, and 11 bases lay between the germline ends. CDR3 length equals 14 residues. Germline CDR1 is ENHRY and CDR2 is SYGVKD. In nucleotides, the CDR3 is TGTGCCATCAGTGCGAGTTGGGGCAACACTGAAGCTTTCTTT. Translated: CAISASWGNTEAFF.

This chain uses TRBV20-1 with TRBJ2-7; 7 positions match TRBD1. The CDR3 has 14 residues. Trimming cost V 4 bases and J 0 bases; bases outside gene matches: 6. Germline CDR1 is DFQATT and CDR2 is SNEGSKA (reference sequence). The CDR3 DNA follows: TGCAGTGCTACGTGGGACAGACGCTCCTACGAGCAGTACTTC. Protein sequence: CSATWDRRSYEQYF.

The sample holds a few counts of this clonotype. This chain connects TRBV4-3 to TRBJ2-2, with no clear D. V dropped 0 bases and J dropped 4 bases, with 9 bases sitting between them. Germline CDR1 and CDR2: LGHNA and YSLEER. The CDR3 length is 15 residues. The CDR3 protein is CASSQEGRLTGELFF. As DNA, the CDR3 is TGCGCCAGCAGCCAAGAAGGTCGACTCACCGGGGAGCTGTTTTTT.

On this clonotype itself: A much larger clone is a single base away; this may be a read error. The V and J genes are TRBV20-1 and TRBJ2-5; D remains unclear. Germline CDR1 is DFQATT and CDR2 is SNEGSKA (reference sequence). The CDR3 contains 14 residues. The CDR3 DNA sequence: TGCAGTGCTAGAGAGCCGGTTTCAAAGGAGACCCGGTACTTC. The encoded protein is CSAREPVSKETRYF.

Written as DNA, the CDR3 is TGCGCCAGCAACCTGGAGGGGCCGAATCAGCCCCAGCATTTT. Its translation: CASNLEGPNQPQHF. The rearrangement uses TRBV5-1 and TRBJ1-5; D is possibly TRBD1 (5 bases). The V gene lost 6 bases and the J gene lost 4 bases, with 14 bases spanning the gap. The CDR3 extends over 14 amino acids. The V gene's germline CDR1 is SGHRS and CDR2 YFSETQ.

The genes are TRBV29-1 and TRBJ1-1, with D maybe TRBD1 (6 bases). The CDR3 contains 14 residues. The germline CDR1 and CDR2 sequences are SQVTM and ANQGSEA. Trimming took 6 bases from V and 0 from J, leaving 14 bases between them. CDR3 loop: CSVPRGQVNTEAFF. The DNA for the CDR3 is TGCAGCGTCCCACGGGGGCAGGTGAACACTGAAGCTTTCTTT.

This clonotype was seen at least ten times. Its ends do not fully match the called genes, so a read error is possible. The genes are TRBV20-1 and TRBJ2-1, with D perhaps matching TRBD1 (5 bases). From germline, CDR1 is DFQATT and CDR2 SNEGSKA (reference sequence). The CDR3 totals 14 residues. CDR3 protein: CSARPRDSYSEQFF. The CDR3, as DNA: TGCAGTGCTAGACCTAGAGACAGCTACAGTGAGCAGTTCTTC.

There are many counts of this clonotype. This chain connects TRBV7-2 to TRBJ2-5, with 7 nucleotides matching TRBD2. Germline-derived CDR1 and CDR2 are SGHTA and FQGNSA. Trimming removed 0 bases from V and 4 bases from J; junction bases left unmatched: 2. The CDR3 has 14 residues. CDR3: CASSLAGEGETQYF. DNA for the CDR3: TGTGCCAGCAGCTTAGCTGGGGAGGGAGAGACCCAGTACTTC.

Only a few counts were recorded for this clonotype. The chain is built from TRBV5-1 and TRBJ2-3; D is undetermined. The V and J ends lost 0 bases and 6 bases respectively, with 8 bases between them. In germline, CDR1 is SGHRS, CDR2 YFSETQ. The CDR3 spans 13 residues. CDR3 protein: CASSLAVTDTQYF. The CDR3 DNA reads TGCGCCAGCAGCTTGGCTGTCACGGATACGCAGTATTTT.